These T cell receptor beta chains were read from a single sample in a study of blood T cell repertoires in COVID-19. The repertoire was sequenced with immunoSEQ multiplex PCR; TCRdb's copy has only in-frame clones and lacks some. The sample lists approximately 350,000 clones, about 90% occurring once. Material for sequencing was peripheral blood. The receptors here all came from a woman aged 45 to 65 with COVID-19, enrolled during active disease. Both conserved end residues are part of each CDR3. Each record gives: CDR3 protein, CDR3 DNA, V gene, J gene, clone size, D gene, CDR3 length. A D gene is named only where the DNA matches it firmly. The size field is filled for only some rows; it gives once, few, many or a size class.

cdr3_aa: CASSLSEDRDYGYTF
cdr3_nt: TGTGCCAGCAGTCTTTCGGAGGACAGGGACTATGGCTACACCTTC
v_call: TRBV28
j_call: TRBJ1-2
clone_size: NA
d_call: TRBD1
cdr3_length: 15

cdr3_aa: CASSIGPGLEAFF
cdr3_nt: TGTGCCAGTAGTATAGGTCCAGGTCTCGAAGCTTTCTTT
v_call: TRBV19
j_call: TRBJ1-1
clone_size: NA
d_call: NA
cdr3_length: 13

cdr3_aa: CASSQEQTGGWAGANVLTF
cdr3_nt: TGTGCCAGCAGCCAAGAACAGACAGGGGGCTGGGCTGGGGCCAACGTCCTGACTTTC
v_call: TRBV14
j_call: TRBJ2-6
clone_size: NA
d_call: TRBD1
cdr3_length: 19

cdr3_aa: CASSIVTVDSNQPQHF
cdr3_nt: TGTGCCAGTAGTATAGTTACAGTTGATAGCAATCAGCCCCAGCATTTT
v_call: TRBV19
j_call: TRBJ1-5
clone_size: NA
d_call: NA
cdr3_length: 16

cdr3_aa: CASSYSNQPQHF
cdr3_nt: TGTGCCAGCAGCTACAGTAATCAGCCCCAGCATTTT
v_call: TRBV7-9
j_call: TRBJ1-5
clone_size: NA
d_call: NA
cdr3_length: 12

cdr3_aa: CASSHQTSGSVTNEQFF
cdr3_nt: TGTGCCAGCAGCCACCAGACTAGCGGGAGTGTCACCAATGAGCAGTTCTTC
v_call: TRBV3-1/TRBV3-2
j_call: TRBJ2-1
clone_size: NA
d_call: TRBD2
cdr3_length: 17

cdr3_aa: CASSPGGAKNIQYF
cdr3_nt: TGTGCCAGCAGCCCGGGGGGGGCCAAAAACATTCAGTACTTC
v_call: TRBV11-3
j_call: TRBJ2-4
clone_size: NA
d_call: TRBD2
cdr3_length: 14

cdr3_aa: CASSFGQGVTEAFF
cdr3_nt: TGTGCCAGCAGCTTCGGTCAGGGGGTCACTGAAGCTTTCTTT
v_call: TRBV11-1
j_call: TRBJ1-1
clone_size: NA
d_call: TRBD1
cdr3_length: 14

cdr3_aa: CASSQGTGSNQPQHF
cdr3_nt: TGCGCCAGCAGCCAAGGGACAGGAAGCAATCAGCCCCAGCATTTT
v_call: TRBV4-1
j_call: TRBJ1-5
clone_size: NA
d_call: TRBD1
cdr3_length: 15

cdr3_aa: CASSVVPAGGEAFF
cdr3_nt: TGTGCCAGCAGCGTAGTCCCTGCAGGGGGTGAAGCTTTCTTT
v_call: TRBV9
j_call: TRBJ1-1
clone_size: many
d_call: TRBD1
cdr3_length: 14

cdr3_aa: CAWTGDRGFTDTQYF
cdr3_nt: TGTGCCTGGACAGGTGACAGGGGGTTCACAGATACGCAGTATTTT
v_call: TRBV30
j_call: TRBJ2-3
clone_size: once
d_call: TRBD1
cdr3_length: 15

cdr3_aa: CASSAGYNSPLHF
cdr3_nt: TGTGCCAGCAGCGCGGGGTATAATTCACCCCTCCACTTT
v_call: TRBV9
j_call: TRBJ1-6
clone_size: NA
d_call: NA
cdr3_length: 13

cdr3_aa: CASGRTSGRALETQYF
cdr3_nt: TGTGCCAGCGGCAGGACTAGCGGGAGGGCCCTTGAGACCCAGTACTTC
v_call: TRBV2
j_call: TRBJ2-5
clone_size: NA
d_call: TRBD2
cdr3_length: 16

cdr3_aa: CSASRWPSGRGYEQYF
cdr3_nt: TGCAGTGCTAGTCGGTGGCCTAGCGGGAGGGGTTACGAGCAGTACTTC
v_call: TRBV20-1
j_call: TRBJ2-7
clone_size: few
d_call: TRBD2
cdr3_length: 16

cdr3_aa: CASSLNPSGGRHEQFF
cdr3_nt: TGTGCCAGCAGCTTAAACCCTAGCGGGGGAAGGCATGAGCAGTTCTTC
v_call: TRBV7-2
j_call: TRBJ2-1
clone_size: NA
d_call: TRBD2
cdr3_length: 16

cdr3_aa: CSASSLAGVGEQYF
cdr3_nt: TGCAGTGCTAGTTCGCTAGCGGGAGTAGGGGAGCAGTACTTC
v_call: TRBV20-1
j_call: TRBJ2-7
clone_size: once
d_call: TRBD2
cdr3_length: 14

cdr3_aa: CASSPRDSQVGFF
cdr3_nt: TGCGCCAGCAGCCCCCGGGACTCCCAGGTTGGGTTCTTC
v_call: TRBV5-1
j_call: TRBJ2-1
clone_size: NA
d_call: NA
cdr3_length: 13

cdr3_aa: CASSQGLAGGRDTQYF
cdr3_nt: TGTGCCAGCAGCCAGGGACTAGCGGGAGGGAGAGATACGCAGTATTTT
v_call: TRBV3-1/TRBV3-2
j_call: TRBJ2-3
clone_size: NA
d_call: TRBD2
cdr3_length: 16

cdr3_aa: CASIAGTGSYEQYF
cdr3_nt: TGTGCCAGCATAGCCGGGACAGGGTCGTACGAGCAGTACTTC
v_call: TRBV25-1
j_call: TRBJ2-7
clone_size: NA
d_call: TRBD1
cdr3_length: 14

cdr3_aa: CASSIQGQAHNEQFF
cdr3_nt: TGTGCCAGTAGTATACAGGGACAGGCACACAATGAGCAGTTCTTC
v_call: TRBV19
j_call: TRBJ2-1
clone_size: NA
d_call: TRBD1
cdr3_length: 15

cdr3_aa: CASSLESPNTGELFF
cdr3_nt: TGCGCCAGCAGCTTGGAGAGCCCGAACACCGGGGAGCTGTTTTTT
v_call: TRBV5-1
j_call: TRBJ2-2
clone_size: NA
d_call: NA
cdr3_length: 15

cdr3_aa: CATSGSDTNYGYTF
cdr3_nt: TGTGCCACCAGTGGTTCGGACACCAACTATGGCTACACCTTC
v_call: TRBV24-1
j_call: TRBJ1-2
clone_size: once
d_call: NA
cdr3_length: 14

cdr3_aa: CASSPSTTRYSGRAEETQYF
cdr3_nt: TGTGCCAGCAGTCCGTCGACTACGCGATATAGCGGGAGGGCTGAAGAGACCCAGTACTTC
v_call: TRBV27
j_call: TRBJ2-5
clone_size: NA
d_call: TRBD2
cdr3_length: 20

cdr3_aa: CASSLQTGSREQYF
cdr3_nt: TGCGCCAGCAGTCTACAGACAGGGAGTCGCGAGCAGTACTTC
v_call: TRBV5-1
j_call: TRBJ2-7
clone_size: NA
d_call: TRBD1
cdr3_length: 14

cdr3_aa: CASSRTGSGRVYEQFF
cdr3_nt: TGTGCCAGCAGCCGGACAGGGAGCGGGAGGGTCTATGAGCAGTTCTTC
v_call: TRBV7-2
j_call: TRBJ2-1
clone_size: NA
d_call: TRBD2
cdr3_length: 16

cdr3_aa: CATSDSLIAGLRETQYF
cdr3_nt: TGTGCCACCAGTGATTCACTGATAGCGGGACTGCGCGAGACCCAGTACTTC
v_call: TRBV24-1
j_call: TRBJ2-5
clone_size: NA
d_call: TRBD2
cdr3_length: 17

cdr3_aa: CASSGQGANWGQYF
cdr3_nt: TGTGCCAGCAGCGGGCAGGGGGCTAATTGGGGACAGTACTTC
v_call: TRBV7-9
j_call: TRBJ2-7
clone_size: NA
d_call: TRBD1
cdr3_length: 14

cdr3_aa: CASSESPTSLGAMANTF
cdr3_nt: TGTGCCAGCAGTGAATCCCCCACTTCTTTGGGAGCTATGGCTAACACCTTC
v_call: TRBV6-1
j_call: TRBJ1-2
clone_size: NA
d_call: NA
cdr3_length: 17

cdr3_aa: CASSFGKGMNTEAFF
cdr3_nt: TGTGCCAGCAGCTTTGGTAAGGGGATGAACACTGAAGCTTTCTTT
v_call: TRBV7-9
j_call: TRBJ1-1
clone_size: once
d_call: NA
cdr3_length: 15

cdr3_aa: CASSIGRSRGPQHF
cdr3_nt: TGTGCCAGTAGTATAGGCAGGTCGCGGGGGCCCCAGCATTTT
v_call: TRBV19
j_call: TRBJ1-5
clone_size: NA
d_call: NA
cdr3_length: 14

cdr3_aa: CASSPVGGNTEAFF
cdr3_nt: TGTGCCAGCTCACCAGTGGGAGGGAACACTGAAGCTTTCTTT
v_call: TRBV18
j_call: TRBJ1-1
clone_size: few
d_call: NA
cdr3_length: 14

cdr3_aa: CASSPYGESGGYTF
cdr3_nt: TGTGCCAGCAGCCCGTACGGGGAATCAGGTGGCTACACCTTC
v_call: TRBV3-1/TRBV3-2
j_call: TRBJ1-2
clone_size: NA
d_call: NA
cdr3_length: 14

cdr3_aa: CASRDLLAFYNSPLHF
cdr3_nt: TGTGCCAGCAGAGACCTCTTAGCCTTCTATAATTCACCCCTCCACTTT
v_call: TRBV6-6
j_call: TRBJ1-6
clone_size: NA
d_call: NA
cdr3_length: 16

cdr3_aa: CATSDFGTGGVGETQYF
cdr3_nt: TGTGCCACCAGTGATTTTGGGACAGGGGGCGTTGGGGAGACCCAGTACTTC
v_call: TRBV24-1
j_call: TRBJ2-5
clone_size: NA
d_call: TRBD1
cdr3_length: 17

cdr3_aa: CASSLDSQETQYF
cdr3_nt: TGTGCCAGCAGCTTAGACAGCCAAGAGACCCAGTACTTC
v_call: TRBV11-3
j_call: TRBJ2-5
clone_size: once
d_call: NA
cdr3_length: 13

cdr3_aa: CASSRGRPPYNEQFF
cdr3_nt: TGTGCCAGCAGCCGCGGGAGGCCCCCCTACAATGAGCAGTTCTTC
v_call: TRBV11-3
j_call: TRBJ2-1
clone_size: NA
d_call: TRBD2
cdr3_length: 15

cdr3_aa: CAWTLRLQETQYF
cdr3_nt: TGTGCCTGGACCCTAAGACTGCAAGAGACCCAGTACTTC
v_call: TRBV30
j_call: TRBJ2-5
clone_size: NA
d_call: NA
cdr3_length: 13